This is a list of T cell receptor beta chains from one sample in a study of T cell responses to AZD1222 COVID-19 vaccine. Measured with immunoSEQ multiplex PCR; TCRdb has only the in-frame clones, and not every one. The sample carries some 150,000 clones, approximately 85% recorded once. The sample consisted of peripheral blood, taken 28 days after the second dose of the MenACWY control vaccine. The receptors were sampled from an adult who received the MenACWY meningococcal vaccine as a control. Each CDR3 is given with its conserved first and last residue. A D gene is named only where the DNA matches it firmly. Clone size is given for some rows only: seen once, a few or many times, or a class if the clone is expanded.

>TRBD1|NA|TRBV28|TRBJ1-4
TGTGCCAGCAGTGGACAGGGAGGGACTAATGAAAAACTGTTTTTT
CASSGQGGTNEKLFF
>NA|NA|TRBV19|TRBJ1-5
TGTGCCAGTAGTACCACCCCTCAGGGAAATCAGCCCCAGCATTTT
CASSTTPQGNQPQHF
>TRBD1|NA|TRBV5-1|TRBJ2-3
TGCGCCAGCAGCTTGGGGGACAGGGAACCGTTAAACGCAGATACGCAGTATTTT
CASSLGDREPLNADTQYF
>TRBD1|NA|TRBV3-1/TRBV3-2|TRBJ2-5
TGTGCCAGCAGCCAAGGGGACAGGGGGCGATTAAGAGAGACCCAGTACTTC
CASSQGDRGRLRETQYF
>TRBD1|NA|TRBV12-5|TRBJ2-6
TGTGCTAGTGTTTTGGACAGGGTCTCTGGGGCCAACGTCCTGACTTTC
CASVLDRVSGANVLTF
>NA|NA|TRBV9|TRBJ2-1
TGTGCCAGCGGACATACTCAGGGGAGGATAGGCTACAATGAGCAGTTCTTC
CASGHTQGRIGYNEQFF
>NA|NA|TRBV30|TRBJ1-3
TGTGCCTGGAGTTTTGGGGGGTCTGGAAACACCATATATTTT
CAWSFGGSGNTIYF
>TRBD1|NA|TRBV4-2|TRBJ1-4
TGTGCCAGCAGCAACGACAGGGGAAGTAATGAAAAACTGTTTTTT
CASSNDRGSNEKLFF
>NA|NA|TRBV5-1|TRBJ1-1
TGCGCCAGCAGCTTGAGCCTGAACACTGAAGCTTTCTTT
CASSLSLNTEAFF
>NA|few|TRBV12-3/TRBV12-4|TRBJ1-2
TGTGCCAGCAGTTATCAGGGCGACTATGGCTACACCTTC
CASSYQGDYGYTF
>TRBD1|NA|TRBV18|TRBJ2-5
TGTGCCAGCTCACCACGAGACAGGGGACAAGAGACCCAGTACTTC
CASSPRDRGQETQYF
>NA|NA|TRBV4-3|TRBJ2-7
TGCGCCAGCAGCCAAGCCTTCAGCTCCTACGAGCAGTACTTC
CASSQAFSSYEQYF
>TRBD1|NA|TRBV6-5|TRBJ1-6
TGTGCCAGCAACCTCGGACAGGGGAAGAAGTCACCCCTCCACTTT
CASNLGQGKKSPLHF
>TRBD2|NA|TRBV5-1|TRBJ2-1
TGCGCCAGCAGCTTGAGGGCTAGCGGGAGCTCTGAGCAGTTCTTC
CASSLRASGSSEQFF
>NA|NA|TRBV5-1|TRBJ2-3
TGCGCCAGCAGCTCGACCTCCACAGATACGCAGTATTTT
CASSSTSTDTQYF
>NA|NA|TRBV4-1|TRBJ2-5
TGCGCCAGCAGCCAAGGCCAAGAGACCCAGTACTTC
CASSQGQETQYF
>TRBD1|NA|TRBV29-1|TRBJ1-2
TGCAGCGCTGGAGACAGGGCTTTTTATGGCTACACCTTC
CSAGDRAFYGYTF
>NA|NA|TRBV7-7|TRBJ1-1
TGTGCCAGCAGCCCCGGACCTAACACTGAAGCTTTCTTT
CASSPGPNTEAFF
>TRBD2|NA|TRBV2|TRBJ2-1
TGTGCCAGCAGTGACGATCCTAGCGGGCTGGGTGCCTATGAGCAGTTCTTC
CASSDDPSGLGAYEQFF
>NA|NA|TRBV6-5|TRBJ1-1
TGTGCCAGCAGCCTTGACGGAGGTCGACAGGCTTTCTTT
CASSLDGGRQAFF
>TRBD2|NA|TRBV9|TRBJ2-2
TGTGCCAGCAGCCCTAGCGGGAGGAACACCGGGGAGCTGTTTTTT
CASSPSGRNTGELFF
>NA|NA|TRBV2|TRBJ2-1
TGTGCCAGCAGTAAACAGGGCGGAACCTACAATGAGCAGTTCTTC
CASSKQGGTYNEQFF
>NA|NA|TRBV5-1|TRBJ2-2
TGCGCCAGCAGCTTGAGGAACACCGGGGAGCTGTTTTTT
CASSLRNTGELFF
>NA|NA|TRBV7-2|TRBJ1-6
TGTGCCAGCAGCTCCGCAACACAGGGAACACCCCTCCACTTT
CASSSATQGTPLHF
>NA|once|TRBV4-1|TRBJ1-1
TGCGCCAGCAGCCGAGGTACGGGGAACACTGAAGCTTTCTTT
CASSRGTGNTEAFF
>NA|NA|TRBV7-9|TRBJ2-5
TGTGCCAGCAGCTTGGACAACCCAGGGACCCAGTACTTC
CASSLDNPGTQYF
>TRBD2|NA|TRBV6-2/TRBV6-3|TRBJ2-3
TGTGCCAGCAGCTCCACGACTAGCGGGAGGGTCGGAACAGATACGCAGTATTTT
CASSSTTSGRVGTDTQYF
>NA|NA|TRBV19|TRBJ1-5
TGTGCCAGTAGTTACCGGGACAGCAATCAGCCCCAGCATTTT
CASSYRDSNQPQHF
>NA|NA|TRBV5-6|TRBJ2-7
TGTGCCAGCAGCTTTGACACCTACGAGCAGTACTTC
CASSFDTYEQYF
>NA|NA|TRBV6-2/TRBV6-3|TRBJ1-5
TGTGCCAGCAGTTACGCCCTACTACTCAATCAGCCCCAGCATTTT
CASSYALLLNQPQHF
>NA|NA|TRBV27|TRBJ2-7
TGTGCCAGCAGGGCGACAAGTACCTACGAGCAGTACTTC
CASRATSTYEQYF
>NA|NA|TRBV24-1|TRBJ1-2
TGTGCCACCAGTGTCGGGAGCTATGGCTACACCTTC
CATSVGSYGYTF
>TRBD1|NA|TRBV7-9|TRBJ1-2
TGTGCCAGCAGCTTGGGGACAGGGGCGACCTATGGCTACACCTTC
CASSLGTGATYGYTF
>NA|NA|TRBV28|TRBJ2-7
TGTGCCAGCAGTTCCCCGGGACGGGCAACCTACGAGCAGTACTTC
CASSSPGRATYEQYF
>NA|NA|TRBV6-5|TRBJ1-2
TGTGCCAGCAGTCCACCCCGGGACTATGGCTACACCTTC
CASSPPRDYGYTF
>NA|few|TRBV5-6|TRBJ2-5
TGTGCCAGCAGCTTGGAGGGCAGGCTTGAGACCCAGTACTTC
CASSLEGRLETQYF
>TRBD2|NA|TRBV5-1|TRBJ2-7
TGCGCCAGCAGCTTAACTAGCGCCTACGAGCAGTACTTC
CASSLTSAYEQYF
>NA|NA|TRBV7-2|TRBJ2-5
TGTGCCAGCAGCTTAGTATTTCGGTGGGGAGATGGAGAGACCCAGTACTTC
CASSLVFRWGDGETQYF
>TRBD1|NA|TRBV3-1/TRBV3-2|TRBJ2-6
TGTGCCAGCAGCCACAGATTGCGGACAGGTCGCTCTGGGGCCAACGTCCTGACTTTC
CASSHRLRTGRSGANVLTF
>TRBD2|NA|TRBV28|TRBJ2-5
TGTGCCAGCAGTTGGGCTAGCGGGGTGGAGACCCAGTACTTC
CASSWASGVETQYF
>NA|NA|TRBV9|TRBJ2-3
TGTGCCAGCAGCGTAGGTCCCTCCCCCACAGATACGCAGTATTTT
CASSVGPSPTDTQYF
>NA|NA|TRBV6-5|TRBJ1-1
TGTGCCAGCAGTTACCGGACAGAGGCAAGTAGAGCTTTCTTT
CASSYRTEASRAFF
>TRBD1|NA|TRBV10-3|TRBJ1-5
TGTGCCATCAGTGACCCGGACAGGGTCGGTGTCAATCAGCCCCAGCATTTT
CAISDPDRVGVNQPQHF
>TRBD1|NA|TRBV5-4|TRBJ2-7
TGTGCCAGCAGCTTTGGACAGGGTCACGAGCAGTACTTC
CASSFGQGHEQYF
>NA|NA|TRBV28|TRBJ1-4
TGTGCCAGTCAGGAGGCAGTGGGTAATGAAAAACTGTTTTTT
CASQEAVGNEKLFF
>NA|once|TRBV27|TRBJ2-1
TGTGCCAGCAGTTCGGAACACCGGGGGTACAATGAGCAGTTCTTC
CASSSEHRGYNEQFF
>NA|NA|TRBV25-1|TRBJ1-5
TGTGCCAGCAGTGAATATTATAGCAATCAGCCCCAGCATTTT
CASSEYYSNQPQHF
>TRBD1|NA|TRBV7-9|TRBJ1-6
TGTGCCAGCAGCTTAGCAGGGAGGGGGCTCGGTAATTCACCCCTCCACTTT
CASSLAGRGLGNSPLHF
>NA|NA|TRBV5-6|TRBJ1-4
TGTGCCAGCAGCTTCTGGGGCCCAGGGGAAAAACTGTTTTTT
CASSFWGPGEKLFF